Listed below are T cell receptor beta chains from one sample, sequenced in a study of OX40 agonist ivuxolimab in advanced cancers. Only in-frame clones appear in the TCRdb table, and some are missing; sequencing was by immunoSEQ multiplex PCR. The sample contains tens of thousands of clones, approximately 70% of which appear only once. Sequencing was performed on CD4+ or CD8+ T cells sorted from blood, taken in a trial of the OX40 agonist ivuxolimab. All receptors derive from an adult with an advanced solid tumor such as melanoma, head and neck, liver or kidney cancer. CDR3s include the opening cysteine and the closing phenylalanine or tryptophan. A D gene is named only where the DNA matches it firmly. A row's size may be missing; if present it is once, few, many or a size class.

TRBV9	NA	NA	TRBJ1-5	TGTGCCAGCAACGGGGGCTTAAGCAATCAGCCCCAGCATTTT	CASNGGLSNQPQHF
TRBV27	NA	NA	TRBJ1-4	TGTGCCAGCAGTTTATCGGTCGGGTCAGAGGCGTTTTTT	CASSLSVGSEAFF
TRBV27	NA	TRBD2	TRBJ2-7	TGTGCCAGCAGTCCCCTAGCGGTCTCCTACGAGCAGTACTTC	CASSPLAVSYEQYF
TRBV15	NA	TRBD1	TRBJ1-5	TGTGCCACCAGCAGCTACGGACAGGGTGGCAATCAGCCCCAGCATTTT	CATSSYGQGGNQPQHF
TRBV7-2	NA	TRBD1	TRBJ2-1	TGTGCCAGCAGCTCCAGACAGGGGCAACCAAACAATGAGCAGTTCTTC	CASSSRQGQPNNEQFF
TRBV6-5	NA	TRBD1	TRBJ2-7	TGTGCCAGCGGAGACAGGGGCAAAAGGGAGCAGTACTTC	CASGDRGKREQYF
TRBV7-2	once	NA	TRBJ1-2	TGTGCCAGCAGCTTAAGGCAGACATTACATGGCTACACCTTC	CASSLRQTLHGYTF
TRBV10-3	NA	NA	TRBJ2-3	TGTGCCATCAGTGAGTCGAGTGGGGCCAAAGATACGCAGTATTTT	CAISESSGAKDTQYF
TRBV6-5	NA	NA	TRBJ1-1	TGTGCCACCCTGGGGCAGTCGAGGGCTGAAGCTTTCTTT	CATLGQSRAEAFF
TRBV6-8	NA	NA	TRBJ2-7	TGTGCCAGCAGTTACTCCGGGCAGGGCTACGAGCAGTACTTC	CASSYSGQGYEQYF
TRBV9	NA	TRBD2	TRBJ2-3	TGTGCCAGCAGCCCCCAACAGTGGGTTAGCGGGGGACGCACAGATACGCAGTATTTT	CASSPQQWVSGGRTDTQYF
TRBV2	NA	NA	TRBJ2-7	TGTGCCAGCACGCGGCCGGGGCACCCTACCGAGCAGTACTTC	CASTRPGHPTEQYF
TRBV6-5	NA	TRBD1	TRBJ2-2	TGTGCCAGCAGTTGGGGACAGGGAACCGGGGAGCTGTTTTTT	CASSWGQGTGELFF
TRBV7-3	NA	NA	TRBJ2-7	TGCGCCAGCAGCCAAGATCGGTTTGGCGAGCAGTACTTC	CASSQDRFGEQYF
TRBV2	few	NA	TRBJ1-6	TGTGCCAGCAGTTCGTGGGAGCAGATTGATTCACCCCTCCACTTT	CASSSWEQIDSPLHF
TRBV6-5	NA	NA	TRBJ2-5	TGTGCCAGCAGTTACTCAACGGGGTCTGAGACCCAGTACTTC	CASSYSTGSETQYF
TRBV9	once	NA	TRBJ1-2	TGTGCCAGCAGCGTAGGACAGACTAACTATGGCTACACCTTC	CASSVGQTNYGYTF
TRBV9	NA	TRBD2	TRBJ2-3	TGTGCCAGCAGCGTATTGAGCGGGGAAACTGCTACGCAGTATTTT	CASSVLSGETATQYF
TRBV29-1	NA	NA	TRBJ1-1	TGCAGCGTCCCGGGGTTCGGAGAAGCTTTCTTT	CSVPGFGEAFF
TRBV25-1	few	NA	TRBJ1-3	TGTGCCAGCAAGACTGGAAACACCATATATTTT	CASKTGNTIYF
TRBV9	NA	TRBD1	TRBJ1-6	TGTGCCAGCAGCGTGACAGGGAATAATTCACCCCTCCACTTT	CASSVTGNNSPLHF
TRBV6-5	once	NA	TRBJ1-4	TGTGCCAGCAGGTACACCACAACAACTAATGAAAAACTGTTTTTT	CASRYTTTTNEKLFF
TRBV4-1	NA	NA	TRBJ2-2	TGCGCCAGCAGCCTTGGAGGGGGGGCTACCGGGGAGCTGTTTTTT	CASSLGGGATGELFF
TRBV6-5	NA	NA	TRBJ2-7	TGTGCCAGCCGGGACTCAAACTCCTACGAGCAGTACTTC	CASRDSNSYEQYF
TRBV10-2	NA	NA	TRBJ1-1	TGCGCCAGCAGGACCTTTAACGGGGGGACCACTGAAGCTTTCTTT	CASRTFNGGTTEAFF
TRBV4-1	NA	TRBD2	TRBJ2-7	TGCGCCAGCAGCCAAGAACTAGCGGGGGGCCCTCCTGACGAGCAGTACTTC	CASSQELAGGPPDEQYF
TRBV5-5	NA	NA	TRBJ2-6	TGTGCCAGCAGCCCCCTAAGTGGCTCTGGGGCCAACGTCCTGACTTTC	CASSPLSGSGANVLTF
TRBV13	few	TRBD2	TRBJ2-7	TGTGCCAGCAGCCCTGAGGGCGGGGGGGCCCACGAGCAGTACTTC	CASSPEGGGAHEQYF
TRBV28	NA	TRBD1	TRBJ1-5	TGTGCCAGCAGTCCCGACGGGACAGTTAACAATCAGCCCCAGCATTTT	CASSPDGTVNNQPQHF
TRBV4-1	NA	NA	TRBJ1-6	TGCGCCAGCAGCCCCCGACAGGCTCTAAGCTCCTATAATTCACCCCTCCACTTT	CASSPRQALSSYNSPLHF
TRBV11-2	NA	TRBD2	TRBJ2-1	TGTGCCAGCAGCTCTTTAGCGGGGGGCGTCGATGAGCAGTTCTTC	CASSSLAGGVDEQFF
TRBV6-5	NA	NA	TRBJ2-7	TGTGCCAGCAGTTACAGGGGTTTGGGCTACGAGCAGTACTTC	CASSYRGLGYEQYF
TRBV6-5	NA	NA	TRBJ2-7	TGTGCCGGCAGTTACTCCAGGGCACGGGGAGAGTACGAGCAGTACTTC	CAGSYSRARGEYEQYF
TRBV28	once	NA	TRBJ2-7	TGTGCCAGCAGTAACCCATGGCGGCAGCCCTACGAGCAGTACTTC	CASSNPWRQPYEQYF
TRBV5-6	few	NA	TRBJ1-6	TGTGCCAGCAGCTTCTCGTCCGGAAATTCACCCCTCCACTTT	CASSFSSGNSPLHF
TRBV4-3	NA	NA	TRBJ2-5	TGCGCCAGCAGCCAGGCTACCCAAGAGACCCAGTACTTC	CASSQATQETQYF
TRBV7-2	NA	TRBD2	TRBJ2-1	TGTGCCAGCAGCTTAGTAGCGGGGGGGCTCAATGAGCAGTTCTTC	CASSLVAGGLNEQFF
TRBV19	NA	NA	TRBJ1-3	TGTGCCAGTAGGGCAGACGGGCTGGCTGGAAACACCATATATTTT	CASRADGLAGNTIYF
TRBV4-2	few	NA	TRBJ2-2	TGTGCCAGCAGCTATCGGCCATTGGGCGGGGACACCGGGGAGCTGTTTTTT	CASSYRPLGGDTGELFF
TRBV2	NA	NA	TRBJ1-3	TGTGCCAGCAGTTTACGCTCGGGCTCCTCTGGAAACACCATATATTTT	CASSLRSGSSGNTIYF
TRBV7-8	NA	TRBD2	TRBJ2-3	TGTGCCAGCAGCTTCCCCCAGCGGGGGGGGGTGAGGACAGATACGCAGTATTTT	CASSFPQRGGVRTDTQYF
TRBV6-5	NA	TRBD1	TRBJ1-2	TGTGCCAGCAGGATGGACAGGGTTGGCGGCTACACCTTC	CASRMDRVGGYTF
TRBV9	NA	TRBD1	TRBJ2-1	TGTGCCAGCAGCGTAGAGACAGGGGTGCGCAATGAGCAGTTCTTC	CASSVETGVRNEQFF
TRBV6-1	once	NA	TRBJ2-7	TGTGCCAGCAGTGAACACAGGTTCCACGAGCAGTACTTC	CASSEHRFHEQYF
TRBV6-4	NA	TRBD1	TRBJ2-3	TGTGCCAGCAGTGAAGGGACAGGGGGCACAGATACGCAGTATTTT	CASSEGTGGTDTQYF
TRBV9	NA	NA	TRBJ2-1	TGTGCCAGCAGCGTAGCCCCGGCGACAGTATACAATGAGCAGTTCTTC	CASSVAPATVYNEQFF
TRBV28	NA	NA	TRBJ2-1	TGTGCCAGCACCCTATGGGGTAGTAAGTCCTACAATGAGCAGTTCTTC	CASTLWGSKSYNEQFF
TRBV29-1	NA	TRBD2	TRBJ2-2	TGCAGCGTTGAAGGGGCATCGGGGGGGCAGGACACCGGGGAGCTGTTTTTT	CSVEGASGGQDTGELFF
TRBV7-9	NA	TRBD1	TRBJ2-3	TGTGCCAGCCCATCCGGGACAGGGACAGATACGCAGTATTTT	CASPSGTGTDTQYF
TRBV5-8	medium-sized	NA	TRBJ1-5	TGTGCCAGCAGCTTGGTAAAAGATCCCCAGCATTTT	CASSLVKDPQHF
TRBV5-4	NA	NA	TRBJ2-1	TGTGCCAGCAGCTCTTCAAGGTCTTTCGCCAATGAGCAGTTCTTC	CASSSSRSFANEQFF
TRBV19	NA	NA	TRBJ2-7	TGTGCCACTAGCGACGCAGGGGACTACGAGCAGTACTTC	CATSDAGDYEQYF
TRBV30	NA	NA	TRBJ1-1	TGTGCCTGGAGCGAATACACTGAAGCTTTCTTT	CAWSEYTEAFF
TRBV4-2	NA	NA	TRBJ2-1	TGTGCCAGCAGCCAAGATGACCTTAGCTCCTACAATGAGCAGTTCTTC	CASSQDDLSSYNEQFF
TRBV11-2	NA	TRBD2	TRBJ2-7	TGTGCCAGCAGCTTAGAAGCGGGGGAGAACTACGAGCAGTACTTC	CASSLEAGENYEQYF
TRBV15	NA	NA	TRBJ1-5	TGTGCCACCGCGCTGGACGGGGGGGCAAGAGATCAGCCCCAGCATTTT	CATALDGGARDQPQHF
TRBV7-8	NA	NA	TRBJ2-1	TGTGCCAGCAGCCCGGAGGTCAATGAGCAGTTCTTC	CASSPEVNEQFF
TRBV6-5	NA	NA	TRBJ2-5	TGTGCCAGCAGCGCCCGACCGGGCCAAGAGACCCAGTACTTC	CASSARPGQETQYF